Here is one TCR beta chain with its context. This sample stems from a study of T cell responses to AZD1222 COVID-19 vaccine. Produced via immunoSEQ multiplex PCR; TCRdb's table is partial and in-frame only. The sample carries 150,000 to 200,000 clones, about 90% recorded once. V gave up 6 bases and J gave up 4 bases; unmatched junction bases: 20. The CDR3 extends over 18 amino acids. Germline assignment: CDR1 MNHEY and CDR2 SVGEGT. This sequence joins TRBV6-2 or TRBV6-3 and TRBJ2-7; 8 bases map to TRBD2. The clonotype comes from an adult in good health. Here the sequenced sample was peripheral blood, taken on day 0 of AZD1222 vaccination. The CDR3 is CASSLRLSSGAISYEQYF. The CDR3 nucleotides read TGTGCCAGCAGCTTGCGACTGAGTAGCGGGGCGATCTCGTACGAGCAGTACTTC.